Listed below are T cell receptor beta chains from one sample, sequenced in a study of CD8 T cells in ankylosing spondylitis. TCRdb called the 5' RACE reads again in MiXCR, with one record for every CDR3 protein. The sample records 35,000 or so distinct CDR3 sequences, around 6% being singletons. What was sequenced was blood, either unsorted or a sorted T cell fraction (not recorded which). These receptors were taken from a male donor with ankylosing spondylitis or in good health (not recorded which). Both conserved end residues are part of each CDR3. The order of the fields is D gene, clone size, V gene, J gene, CDR3 protein, CDR3 DNA. A D gene is named only where the DNA matches it firmly. Clone size is not always given. Where it is, it says once, few, many or a class for expanded clones.

>TRBD2|many|TRBV19|TRBJ2-7
CASSALAGGVYEQYF
TGTGCCAGTAGTGCTCTAGCGGGGGGTGTCTACGAGCAGTACTTC
>TRBD1|many|TRBV5-6|TRBJ2-1
CASSSRDRLGRSYNEQFF
TGTGCCAGCAGCTCCCGGGACAGGTTAGGCCGCTCCTACAATGAGCAGTTCTTC
>.|many|TRBV5-1|TRBJ2-5
CASSGQETQYF
TGCGCCAGCAGCGGCCAAGAGACCCAGTACTTC
>.|many|TRBV7-9|TRBJ2-1
CASSRAGNNEQFF
TGTGCCTCCTCCCGGGCGGGGAACAATGAGCAGTTCTTC
>TRBD1|many|TRBV24-1|TRBJ2-5
CATSDPGQAGETQYF
TGTGCCACCAGTGACCCGGGACAGGCGGGCGAGACCCAGTACTTC
>.|many|TRBV6-2/TRBV6-3|TRBJ2-5
CASKGLGETQYF
TGTGCCAGCAAAGGGCTGGGGGAGACCCAGTACTTC
>TRBD1|many|TRBV12-3/TRBV12-4|TRBJ1-5
CASTLTGQGAQPQHF
TGTGCCAGCACCCTCACGGGACAGGGGGCCCAGCCCCAGCATTTT
>.|many|TRBV5-1|TRBJ1-1
CASMEQGGITEAFF
TGCGCCAGCATGGAACAGGGAGGTATCACTGAAGCTTTCTTT
>.|many|TRBV5-6|TRBJ1-1
CASSGEGGNTEAFF
TGTGCCAGCAGCGGGGAAGGGGGAAACACTGAAGCTTTCTTT
>TRBD1|many|TRBV12-3/TRBV12-4|TRBJ2-2
CASSNYRGGSGELFF
TGTGCCAGCAGTAACTACAGGGGTGGATCCGGGGAGCTGTTTTTT
>.|many|TRBV9|TRBJ2-3
CASKRADSTDTQYF
TGTGCCAGCAAGCGGGCGGATAGCACAGATACGCAGTATTTT
>.|.|TRBV20-1|TRBJ2-1
CFCTFHNEQFF
TGCTTCTGTACCTTCCACAATGAGCAGTTCTTC
>.|many|TRBV15|TRBJ1-5
CATSRDRGAQPQHF
TGTGCCACCAGCAGAGATAGGGGGGCTCAGCCCCAGCATTTT
>.|many|TRBV18|TRBJ2-1
CASSPGSSSYNEQFF
TGTGCCAGCTCTCCTGGGAGTAGCTCCTACAATGAGCAGTTCTTC
>.|many|TRBV19|TRBJ1-5
CASSISGTYQPQHF
TGTGCCAGTAGTATCTCAGGGACCTATCAGCCCCAGCATTTT
>.|few|TRBV3-1|TRBJ1-2
CASSLAVGPDYGYTF
TGTGCCAGCAGCCTCGCGGTGGGGCCGGACTATGGCTACACCTTC
>.|few|TRBV5-1|TRBJ2-2
CASSLTGMATGELFF
TGCGCCAGCAGCTTAACAGGGATGGCCACCGGGGAGCTGTTTTTT
>.|many|TRBV20-1|TRBJ1-5
CSALGDRNQPQHF
TGCAGTGCTCTCGGGGACCGCAATCAGCCCCAGCATTTT
>TRBD1|many|TRBV6-5|TRBJ2-5
CASSSPGQRQETQYF
TGTGCCAGCAGTTCGCCGGGACAGCGTCAAGAGACCCAGTACTTC
>.|many|TRBV18|TRBJ1-1
CASSPPGRMNTEAFF
TGTGCCAGCTCACCGCCGGGACGGATGAACACTGAAGCTTTCTTT
>TRBD1|many|TRBV28|TRBJ1-5
CASTPGQGAWQPQHF
TGTGCCAGCACCCCGGGGCAGGGGGCTTGGCAGCCCCAGCATTTT
>.|many|TRBV20-1|TRBJ2-4
CSARDLAKNIQYF
TGCAGTGCTAGGGACTTAGCCAAAAACATTCAGTACTTC
>.|many|TRBV6-5|TRBJ1-1
CASSYGGDTEAFF
TGTGCCAGCAGTTACGGGGGGGACACTGAAGCTTTCTTT
>TRBD2|many|TRBV14|TRBJ2-4
CASSPRTSGRNIQYF
TGTGCCAGCAGCCCCCGGACTAGCGGAAGAAACATTCAGTACTTC
>TRBD2|medium-sized|TRBV5-1|TRBJ2-2
CASSLYLADTGELFF
TGCGCCAGCAGCTTGTATCTAGCGGACACCGGGGAGCTGTTTTTT
>TRBD1|many|TRBV10-3|TRBJ1-6
CAIKDRGLSNSPLHF
TGTGCCATTAAGGACAGGGGGCTTTCCAATTCACCCCTCCACTTT
>.|many|TRBV18|TRBJ2-7
CASSPLQGGRFEQYF
TGTGCCAGCTCACCACTGCAGGGGGGACGATTCGAGCAGTACTTC
>.|many|TRBV20-1|TRBJ1-1
CSARPGYTEAFF
TGCAGTGCTAGACCCGGATACACTGAAGCTTTCTTT
>.|many|TRBV6-1|TRBJ2-6
CASSRGPLSSGANVLTF
TGTGCCAGCAGCCGGGGACCCCTTTCATCTGGGGCCAACGTCCTGACTTTC
>TRBD1|.|TRBV29-1|TRBJ1-4
CSVDYGTGKLFF
TGCAGCGTTGACTATGGGACAGGGAAACTGTTTTTT
>TRBD1|many|TRBV25-1|TRBJ2-2
CASRAGGTGELFF
TGTGCCAGCAGGGCAGGGGGTACCGGGGAGCTGTTTTTT
>TRBD2|many|TRBV27|TRBJ2-2
CAAGRYLAGSGGELFF
TGTGCCGCAGGGAGGTATCTAGCGGGGTCCGGCGGGGAGCTGTTTTTT
>TRBD1|few|TRBV20-1|TRBJ1-1
CSPGQGNTEAFF
TGCAGTCCGGGACAGGGGAACACTGAAGCTTTCTTT
>.|many|TRBV30|TRBJ2-7
CAWKAGASGQSYEQYF
TGTGCCTGGAAAGCAGGGGCGTCGGGGCAATCCTACGAGCAGTACTTC
>TRBD1|many|TRBV4-3|TRBJ2-7
CASSQYRDRAYEQYF
TGCGCCAGCAGCCAATACCGGGACAGGGCCTACGAGCAGTACTTC
>.|many|TRBV5-1|TRBJ2-1
CASYLVPENNEQFF
TGCGCCAGCTACCTCGTCCCGGAGAACAATGAGCAGTTCTTC
>.|many|TRBV10-3|TRBJ1-1
CAISESRTNTEAFF
TGTGCCATCAGTGAGTCTCGGACTAACACTGAAGCTTTCTTT
>.|many|TRBV5-1|TRBJ1-4
CASGKGVQEKLFF
TGCGCCAGCGGGAAGGGGGTTCAGGAAAAACTGTTTTTT
>TRBD2|many|TRBV24-1|TRBJ2-2
CATSDLTAGVGTGELFF
TGTGCCACCAGTGATTTGACGGCGGGAGTCGGGACCGGGGAGCTGTTTTTT
>.|many|TRBV25-1|TRBJ1-2
CASMRSGGQGYGYTF
TGTGCGAGCATGAGGTCCGGGGGGCAGGGTTATGGCTACACCTTC
>.|.|TRBV11-2|TRBJ2-2
CASSLDGNTGELFF
TGTGCCAGCAGCTTAGACGGGAACACCGGGGAGCTGTTTTTT
>.|few|TRBV2|TRBJ2-4
CTFTTPGAGVGAKNIQYF
TGTACCTTCACCACACCGGGGGCGGGGGTAGGAGCCAAAAACATTCAGTACTTC
>.|many|TRBV6-1|TRBJ1-1
CASSEVGATNTEAFF
TGTGCCAGCAGTGAAGTCGGGGCAACGAACACTGAAGCTTTCTTT
>.|many|TRBV7-9|TRBJ2-7
CASSPGTPWEQYF
TGTGCCAGCAGCCCAGGGACACCGTGGGAGCAGTACTTC
>.|many|TRBV5-1|TRBJ1-3
CASSLGLQPRGYTIYF
TGCGCCAGCAGCTTGGGTTTACAGCCACGCGGCTACACCATATATTTT
>.|.|TRBV12-3/TRBV12-4|TRBJ2-6
CASSWRAAGANVLTF
TGTGCCAGCAGTTGGAGGGCGGCTGGGGCCAACGTCCTGACTTTC
>TRBD1|many|TRBV19|TRBJ2-1
CASGQGPVNEQFF
TGTGCCAGCGGACAGGGACCGGTCAATGAGCAGTTCTTC
>.|many|TRBV24-1|TRBJ2-3
CATSSVGTDTQYF
TGTGCCACCAGTTCGGTCGGGACTGATACGCAGTATTTT
>.|many|TRBV10-3|TRBJ2-5
CAISARGETQYF
TGTGCCATCAGTGCGCGGGGTGAGACCCAGTACTTC
>.|many|TRBV19|TRBJ1-1
CASSISAGMNTEAFF
TGTGCCAGTAGTATTTCCGCTGGGATGAACACTGAAGCTTTCTTT
>.|medium-sized|TRBV5-4|TRBJ2-2
CASSLENTANTGELFF
TGTGCCAGCAGCTTGGAGAACACAGCGAACACCGGGGAGCTGTTTTTT
>TRBD2|many|TRBV6-1|TRBJ2-4
CASISGGGLSGKNIQYF
TGTGCCAGCATATCTGGCGGGGGGCTCTCGGGGAAAAACATTCAGTACTTC
>.|many|TRBV5-5|TRBJ1-1
CASTSAVLNRAEAFF
TGTGCCAGCACCAGTGCAGTTCTGAATAGGGCTGAAGCTTTCTTT
>TRBD1|many|TRBV10-3|TRBJ1-3
CAISVTGGGGNTIYF
TGTGCCATCAGCGTGACAGGGGGAGGTGGAAACACCATATATTTT
>TRBD2|few|TRBV7-9|TRBJ2-1
CATGGAGNEQFF
TGTGCCACCGGGGGGGCCGGCAATGAGCAGTTCTTC
>.|many|TRBV5-8|TRBJ2-5
CASRIQETQYF
TGTGCCAGCAGGATTCAAGAGACCCAGTACTTC